Sequencing of this T cell receptor beta chain was carried out in a study of cytomegalovirus exposure and HLA in healthy donors. Study information: The Caucasian-associated ancestry cluster held 80% to 90% of a few hundred genotyped donors.

In the PCR, 60 Vbeta and 13 Jbeta primers were used. Generated by immunoSEQ multiplex PCR, the TCRdb table keeps only in-frame clones and is missing some. In the table there are approximately 120,000 clones, about 83% of which are singletons. This clone showed up just a few times. Its antigen is currently unknown. With 1 base clipped from V and 4 bases from J, the junction kept 2 bases outside the gene matches. The CDR3 is 14 residues long. The germline V gene encodes CDR1 GTSNPN and CDR2 SVGIG (reference sequence). Study-wide results and caveats: When the data were analyzed later, several of the most significant clusters appeared to be linked to common viral pathogens. According to an earlier analysis, most TCR beta V segments yielded productive rearrangements about 90% or about 30% of the time. According to a later analysis, most TCR beta chains associated with CMV appeared HLA-restricted.

The chain joins TRBV30 to TRBJ1-4; TRBD1 agrees at 8 bases. The sequencing sample was made of PBMCs. This TCR derives from a female donor in good health and CMV-seronegative. Written as DNA, the CDR3 is TGTGCCTGGAGTGGACAGGGGAGTAATGAAAAACTGTTTTTT. The encoded protein is CAWSGQGSNEKLFF.